Each of the 20 T cell receptor beta chains below was sequenced from the same sample in a study of radiation and T cells in renal cell carcinoma. Libraries were prepared by immunoSEQ multiplex PCR; TCRdb keeps only in-frame clonotypes and omits some of them. Of around 16,000 clones listed, over 60% were seen once; the top ten hold around 27%. The treatment: 15 Gy SBRT to primary tumor, nephrectomy 4 weeks later. Material: tumor tissue, obtained from a patient whose treatment included radiotherapy and nephrectomy. The receptor set was obtained from a woman between 65 and 79 years old with renal cell carcinoma.

This chain links TRBV2 with TRBJ2-3; D may be TRBD2 (5 bases). V lost 4 bases to trimming and J lost 4 bases, with 9 bases between them. CDR3 length equals 13 residues. Per germline, CDR1 SNHLY and CDR2 FYNNEI. The CDR3 loop reads CASSVDWADTQYF. CDR3 bases: TGTGCCAGCAGTGTGGACTGGGCAGATACGCAGTATTTT.

This clone was found a few times. V usage is TRBV19 and J usage is TRBJ1-1; no reliable D call. V lost 8 bases, J lost 7 bases, and 8 bases lay in between. This CDR3 contains 10 residues. In germline, CDR1 is LNHDA, CDR2 SQIVND (reference sequence). CDR3 amino acids: CASGTGEAFF. CDR3 DNA sequence: TGTGCCAGTGGCACGGGTGAAGCTTTCTTT. The variable domain in full, with the rest retrieved from reference TRBV19 and TRBJ1-1, is DGGITQSPKYLFRKEGQNVTLSCEQNLNHDAMYWYRQDPGQGLRLIYYSQIVNDFQKGDIAEGYSVSREKKESFPLTVTSAQKNPTAFYLCASGTGEAFFGQGTRLTVV.

The CDR3 reads CASSHRMWGVPGELFF. The CDR3, as DNA: TGTGCCAGCAGCCACCGGATGTGGGGGGTGCCCGGGGAGCTGTTTTTT. This chain uses TRBV7-6 with TRBJ2-2, with D possibly TRBD2 on 6 matching bases. V gave up 5 bases and J gave up 6 bases, with 19 bases separating them. This CDR3 contains 16 residues. Per germline, CDR1 SGHVS and CDR2 FNYEAQ.

The genes are TRBV7-9 and TRBJ2-3; D is possibly TRBD2 (5 bases). Deletions cut 3 bases from V and 14 bases from J, with 15 bases between. The CDR3 sequence is 12 residues long. In germline, CDR1 is SEHNR, CDR2 FQNEAQ (reference sequence). CDR3 amino acids: CASSLRAEGRYF. Written as DNA, the CDR3 is TGTGCCAGCAGCTTGAGGGCGGAAGGGCGGTATTTT. The complete variable domain, with remaining parts taken from reference TRBV7-9 and TRBJ2-3, reads DTGVSQNPRHKITKRGQNVTFRCDPISEHNRLYWYRQTLGQGPEFLTYFQNEAQLEKSRLLSDRFSAERPKGSFSTLEIQRTEQGDSAMYLCASSLRAEGRYFGPGTRLTVL.

This chain uses TRBV19 with TRBJ1-5; D remains ambiguous. The CDR3 contains 14 residues. V shed 6 bases and J shed 8 bases, with 17 bases lying between them. Germline V gives CDR1 LNHDA, CDR2 SQIVND (reference sequence). The CDR3 protein is CASREDGSWKPQHF. The DNA of the CDR3 is TGTGCCAGTAGGGAGGACGGTAGTTGGAAGCCCCAGCATTTT.

This clone was recorded once. The chain links TRBV5-6 to TRBJ2-7; a weak D match, TRBD2 (6 bases). CDR3 size: 15 residues. Trimming left V 4 bases short and J 2 bases short, with 16 bases between. Germline V CDR1 and CDR2: SGHDT, YYEEEE. The DNA of the CDR3 is TGTGCCAGCAGCCCCGAGGGGCGGGGCGCCTACGAGCAGTACTTC. Amino acid sequence: CASSPEGRGAYEQYF.

The CDR3 bases are TGTGCCAGCAGTGAACCCTCGAGAACTGAAGCTTTCTTT. It yields the protein CASSEPSRTEAFF. The chain is built from TRBV25-1 and TRBJ1-1; D gene uncertain. This CDR3 is 13 amino acids long. From germline, CDR1 is MGHDK and CDR2 SYGVNS. Trimming left V 2 bases short and J 5 bases short, with 9 bases between.

The chain couples TRBV5-1 to TRBJ2-5; 10 nucleotides line up with TRBD2. Germline V gene sequence: CDR1 SGHRS, CDR2 YFSETQ. Germline trimming cut 4 bases from V and 4 bases from J; bases unmatched to any gene: 16. The CDR3 consists of 18 residues. The CDR3 spells CASSPLSSGSRERETQYF. DNA for the CDR3: TGCGCCAGCAGCCCCCTGTCTAGCGGGAGCAGGGAGCGAGAGACCCAGTACTTC.

The V call is TRBV19, the J call TRBJ2-3, with 8 nucleotides matching TRBD2. This CDR3 has 15 amino acids. In germline, CDR1 is LNHDA, CDR2 SQIVND (reference sequence). Germline trimming cut 6 bases from V and 1 base from J; bases unmatched to any gene: 6. The CDR3 is CASSVFSGGTDTQYF. For the CDR3, the DNA is TGTGCCAGTAGCGTCTTTAGCGGGGGCACAGATACGCAGTATTTT.

This rearrangement joins TRBV10-2 to TRBJ2-7, with 10 bases that match TRBD1. V was clipped by 1 base and J by 4 bases; unmatched bases: 7. The CDR3 contains 16 residues. Germline V gene sequence: CDR1 WSHSY, CDR2 SAAADI. Here the CDR3 DNA reads TGCGCCAGCAGTGAGTATGAGACAGGGGGCGCGTACGAGCAGTACTTC. Its translation: CASSEYETGGAYEQYF.

The CDR3 DNA is TGTGCCAGCAGCTCACCCGGACAGACGGCTTACGAGCAGTACTTC. Protein product: CASSSPGQTAYEQYF. V and J are TRBV7-2 and TRBJ2-7; D might be TRBD1 (6 bases). Trimming pared 4 bases from V and 4 bases from J, leaving 17 bases between. Germline-derived CDR1 and CDR2 are SGHTA and FQGNSA. The CDR3 covers 15 residues.

The gene calls are TRBV9 and TRBJ2-2; the D call may be TRBD1 or TRBD2 (6 bases each). Germline CDR1 is SGDLS and CDR2 is YYNGEE. This CDR3 region has 16 residues. V shed 4 bases and J shed 3 bases, with 16 bases lying between them. In nucleotides, the CDR3 is TGTGCCAGCAGCCCCCTCGGGGGCGCAGACACCGGGGAGCTGTTTTTT. This translates into CASSPLGGADTGELFF.

This clone was recorded a few times. The CDR3 protein is CASSGFDASSSTDTQYF. The DNA for the CDR3 is TGCGCCAGCAGTGGGTTTGACGCTTCGTCTAGCACAGATACGCAGTATTTT. The chain employs TRBV10-1 and TRBJ2-3; D is unclear. V shed 4 bases and J shed 0 bases, with 17 bases lying between them. The CDR3 covers 17 residues. Germline CDR1 reads WNHNN; CDR2 reads SYGVQD (reference sequence).

The chain joins TRBV14 to TRBJ1-2; 8 bases are a match to TRBD1. From germline, CDR1 is SGHDN and CDR2 FVKESK. With 5 bases clipped from V and 7 bases from J, the junction kept 12 bases outside the gene matches. The CDR3 spans 15 residues. The CDR3 DNA reads as TGTGCCAGCAGCTTGCGTGCGCAGGGGGCAGGTGGCTACACCTTC. It codes for CASSLRAQGAGGYTF.

This sequence joins TRBV4-1 and TRBJ2-1; TRBD2 agrees at 7 bases. Germline V lookup: CDR1 MGHRA, CDR2 YSYEKL. Germline trimming cut 6 bases from V and 5 bases from J; bases unmatched to any gene: 7. The CDR3 has 14 residues. CDR3 DNA: TGCGCCAGCAGGGCTAGCGGCCGTAACAATGAGCAGTTCTTC. Protein sequence: CASRASGRNNEQFF.

In this sample, this clone turned up once. The chain uses TRBV15 and TRBJ2-5; 11 bases are shared with TRBD2. Losses at the gene ends were 2 bases for V and 3 bases for J; bases not matched to a gene: 2. The CDR3 consists of 15 residues. Germline loops: CDR1 LNHNV, CDR2 YYDKDF (reference sequence). Written as DNA, the CDR3 is TGTGCCACCAGCAGACTACTAGCGGGAGAAGAGACCCAGTACTTC. Its translation is CATSRLLAGEETQYF.

DNA for the CDR3: TGTGCCAGCAGCGGAGGTGGGACTAGCGGGGGGGCAGATACGCAGTATTTT. Residues: CASSGGGTSGGADTQYF. The chain joins TRBV9 to TRBJ2-3; TRBD2 aligns across 16 bases. Germline V gives CDR1 SGDLS, CDR2 YYNGEE. This CDR3 contains 17 residues. V dropped 3 bases and J dropped 4; count of bases not matched to a gene: 5.

This chain links TRBV6-5 with TRBJ2-7; D uncertain. This CDR3 has 16 residues. Germline CDR1 and CDR2: MNHEY and SVGAGI. The V end was cut by 2 bases, the J end by 1 base, with 15 bases between. CDR3 nucleotides: TGTGCCAGCAGTTACGAAGGGCCAGGCGAGTCCTACGAGCAGTACTTC. It specifies CASSYEGPGESYEQYF.

This clone was detected a few times. The chain carries TRBV2 and TRBJ1-6; D might be TRBD1 (5 bases). Germline loops: CDR1 SNHLY, CDR2 FYNNEI. This CDR3 contains 19 residues. The germline V and J ends were trimmed by 5 bases and 0 bases, with 20 bases remaining between them. The CDR3 is CASSPFGTSISSYNSPLHF. CDR3 nucleotides: TGTGCCAGCAGTCCTTTCGGGACTTCGATCAGCTCCTATAATTCACCCCTCCACTTT.

Details on this clone: The CDR3 ends on some other residue instead of the conserved phenylalanine or tryptophan, so this is likely a read error. The DNA is omitted, as the CDR3 cannot be located on it reliably, and the CDR3 follows TCRdb's listing. This chain links TRBV6-4 with TRBJ2-3. Germline CDR1 MRHNA, CDR2 SNTAGT. The CDR3 is 9 amino acids in total, end residues counted. CDR3 sequence: CASLSPTYR.